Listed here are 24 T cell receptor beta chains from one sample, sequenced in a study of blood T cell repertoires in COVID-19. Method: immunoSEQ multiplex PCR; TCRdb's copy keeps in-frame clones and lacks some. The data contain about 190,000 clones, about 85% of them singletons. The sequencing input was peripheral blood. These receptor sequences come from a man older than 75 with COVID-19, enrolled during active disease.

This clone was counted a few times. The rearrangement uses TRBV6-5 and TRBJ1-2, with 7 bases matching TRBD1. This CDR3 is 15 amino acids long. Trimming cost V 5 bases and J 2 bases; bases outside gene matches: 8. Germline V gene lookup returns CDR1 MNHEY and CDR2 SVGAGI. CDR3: CASSLRQGWNYGYTF. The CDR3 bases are TGTGCCAGCAGTCTTAGACAGGGCTGGAACTATGGCTACACCTTC.

CDR3: CASRGTSLYGYTF. For the CDR3, the DNA is TGTGCCAGTAGGGGGACTAGCCTCTATGGCTACACCTTC. The V call is TRBV19, the J call TRBJ1-2, with D perhaps matching TRBD1 (5 bases). V lost 6 bases, J lost 4 bases, and 12 bases lay in between. Looked up from germline, CDR1 is LNHDA and CDR2 is SQIVND (reference sequence). The CDR3 is 13 amino acids.

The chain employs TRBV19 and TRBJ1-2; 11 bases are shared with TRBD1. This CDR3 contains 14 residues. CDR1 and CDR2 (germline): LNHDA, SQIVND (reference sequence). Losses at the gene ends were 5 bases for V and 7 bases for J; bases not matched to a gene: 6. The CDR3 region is CASSFVDRGLGYTF. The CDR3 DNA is TGTGCCAGTAGTTTCGTGGACAGGGGGCTTGGCTACACCTTC. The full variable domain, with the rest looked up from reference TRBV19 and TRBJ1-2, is DGGITQSPKYLFRKEGQNVTLSCEQNLNHDAMYWYRQDPGQGLRLIYYSQIVNDFQKGDIAEGYSVSREKKESFPLTVTSAQKNPTAFYLCASSFVDRGLGYTFGSGTRLTVV.

The CDR3 spells CAISDPRQRGPTDTQYF. The DNA for the CDR3 is TGTGCCATCAGTGATCCTCGACAGAGGGGGCCCACAGATACGCAGTATTTT. The gene calls are TRBV10-3 and TRBJ2-3; TRBD1 agrees at 7 bases. Losses at the gene ends were 3 bases for V and 2 bases for J; bases not matched to a gene: 11. CDR1 and CDR2 from the germline V gene are ENHRY and SYGVKD. The length of the CDR3 is 17 residues.

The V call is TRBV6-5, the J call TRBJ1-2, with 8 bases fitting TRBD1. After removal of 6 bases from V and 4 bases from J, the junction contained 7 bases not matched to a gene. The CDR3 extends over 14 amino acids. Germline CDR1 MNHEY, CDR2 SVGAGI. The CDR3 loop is CASRPGGKGYGYTF. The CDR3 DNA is TGTGCCAGCAGGCCAGGGGGCAAGGGCTATGGCTACACCTTC.

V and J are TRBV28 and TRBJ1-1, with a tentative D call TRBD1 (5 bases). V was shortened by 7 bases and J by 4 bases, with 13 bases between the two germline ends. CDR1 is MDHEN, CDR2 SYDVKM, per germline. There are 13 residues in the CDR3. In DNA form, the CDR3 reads TGTGCCAGCATACCCAGGGTGGGCACTGAAGCTTTCTTT. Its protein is CASIPRVGTEAFF.

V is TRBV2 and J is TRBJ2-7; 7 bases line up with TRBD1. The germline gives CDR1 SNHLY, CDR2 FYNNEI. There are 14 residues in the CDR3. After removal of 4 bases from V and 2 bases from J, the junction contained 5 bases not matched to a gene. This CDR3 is CASSVKQGPYEQYF. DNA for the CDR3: TGTGCCAGCAGTGTGAAACAGGGGCCCTACGAGCAGTACTTC.

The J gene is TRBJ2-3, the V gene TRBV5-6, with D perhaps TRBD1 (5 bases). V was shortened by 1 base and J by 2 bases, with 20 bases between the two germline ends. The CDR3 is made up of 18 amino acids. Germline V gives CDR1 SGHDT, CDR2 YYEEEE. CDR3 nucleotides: TGTGCCAGCAGCTTGACGTCGTGGGGCAACTCCTTCACAGATACGCAGTATTTT. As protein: CASSLTSWGNSFTDTQYF.

The CDR3: CASSLVGGGATDTQYF. In nucleotides, the CDR3 is TGTGCCAGCAGCTTGGTGGGCGGGGGGGCGACAGATACGCAGTATTTT. This sequence joins TRBV5-6 and TRBJ2-3, with 9 positions matching TRBD2. CDR1 and CDR2 (germline): SGHDT, YYEEEE. With 0 bases clipped from V and 3 bases from J, the junction kept 5 bases outside the gene matches. This CDR3 comprises 16 residues.

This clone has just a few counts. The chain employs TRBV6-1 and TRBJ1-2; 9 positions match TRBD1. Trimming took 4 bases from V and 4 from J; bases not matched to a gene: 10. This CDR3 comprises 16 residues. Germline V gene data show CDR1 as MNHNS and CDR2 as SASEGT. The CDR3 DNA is TGTGCCAGCAGTGCCGGGACAGGGTTTACACTCTATGGCTACACCTTC. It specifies CASSAGTGFTLYGYTF.

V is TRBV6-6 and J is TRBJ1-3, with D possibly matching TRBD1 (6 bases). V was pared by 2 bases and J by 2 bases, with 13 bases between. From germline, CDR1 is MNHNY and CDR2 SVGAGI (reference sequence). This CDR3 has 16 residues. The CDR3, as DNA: TGTGCCAGCAGTTACACCCGACAGGCAACTGGAAACACCATATATTTT. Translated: CASSYTRQATGNTIYF.

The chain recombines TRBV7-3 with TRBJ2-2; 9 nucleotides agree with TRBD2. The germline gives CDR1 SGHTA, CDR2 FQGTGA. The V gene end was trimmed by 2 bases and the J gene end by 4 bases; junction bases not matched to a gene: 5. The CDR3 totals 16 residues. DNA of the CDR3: TGTGCCAGCAGCTTACGAGCGGGGGGTGGCACCGGGGAGCTGTTTTTT. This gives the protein CASSLRAGGGTGELFF.

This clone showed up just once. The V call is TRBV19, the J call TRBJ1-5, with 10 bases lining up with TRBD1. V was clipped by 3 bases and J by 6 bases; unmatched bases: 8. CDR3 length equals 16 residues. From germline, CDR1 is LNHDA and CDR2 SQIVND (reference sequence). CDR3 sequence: CASSIPGQGMSQPQHF. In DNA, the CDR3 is TGTGCCAGTAGTATTCCGGGACAGGGGATGAGTCAGCCCCAGCATTTT.

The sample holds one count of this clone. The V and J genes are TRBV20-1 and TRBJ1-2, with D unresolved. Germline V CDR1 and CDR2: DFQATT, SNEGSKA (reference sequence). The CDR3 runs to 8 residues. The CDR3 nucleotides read TGCAGAATACAAGGCTACACCTTC. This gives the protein CRIQGYTF.

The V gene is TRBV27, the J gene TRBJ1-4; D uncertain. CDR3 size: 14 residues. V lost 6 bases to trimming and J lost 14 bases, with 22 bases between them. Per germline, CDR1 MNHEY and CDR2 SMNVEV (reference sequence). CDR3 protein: CASSPSAVESQLFF. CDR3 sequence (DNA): TGTGCCAGCAGCCCGTCTGCGGTGGAGAGTCAGCTGTTTTTT.

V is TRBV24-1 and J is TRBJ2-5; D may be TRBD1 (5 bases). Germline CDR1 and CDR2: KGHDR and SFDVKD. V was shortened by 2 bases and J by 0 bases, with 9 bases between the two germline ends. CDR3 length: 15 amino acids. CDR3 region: CATSDSAGNQETQYF. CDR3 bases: TGTGCCACCAGTGATTCCGCAGGGAACCAAGAGACCCAGTACTTC.

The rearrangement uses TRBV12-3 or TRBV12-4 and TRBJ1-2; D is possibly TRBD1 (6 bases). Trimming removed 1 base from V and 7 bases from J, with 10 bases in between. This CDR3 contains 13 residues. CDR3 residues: CASSLEGVSGYTF. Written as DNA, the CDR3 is TGTGCCAGCAGTTTAGAGGGGGTGAGTGGCTACACCTTC.

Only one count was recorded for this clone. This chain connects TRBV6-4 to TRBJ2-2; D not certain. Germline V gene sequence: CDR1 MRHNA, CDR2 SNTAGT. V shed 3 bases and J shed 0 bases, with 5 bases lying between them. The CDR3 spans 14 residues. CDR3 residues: CASSESANTGELFF. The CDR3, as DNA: TGTGCCAGCAGTGAATCGGCGAACACCGGGGAGCTGTTTTTT.

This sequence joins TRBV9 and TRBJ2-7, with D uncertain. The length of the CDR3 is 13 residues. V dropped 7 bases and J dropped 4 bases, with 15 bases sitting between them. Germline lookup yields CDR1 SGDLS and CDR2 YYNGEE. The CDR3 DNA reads TGTGCCAGCGCCCCCTCCAGGTCTTACGAGCAGTACTTC. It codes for CASAPSRSYEQYF.

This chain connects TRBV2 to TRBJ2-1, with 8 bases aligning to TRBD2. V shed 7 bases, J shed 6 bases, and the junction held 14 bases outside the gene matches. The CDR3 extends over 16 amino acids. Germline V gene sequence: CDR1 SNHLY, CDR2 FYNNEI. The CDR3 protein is CASTAALGLVSNEQFF. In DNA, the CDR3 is TGTGCCAGCACGGCGGCACTGGGACTAGTAAGCAATGAGCAGTTCTTC.

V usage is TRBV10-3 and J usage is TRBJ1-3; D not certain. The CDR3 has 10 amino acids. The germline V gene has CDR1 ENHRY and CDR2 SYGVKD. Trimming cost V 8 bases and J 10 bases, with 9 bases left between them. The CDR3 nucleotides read TGTGCCATCGGCAGCGGGACCATATATTTT. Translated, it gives CAIGSGTIYF.

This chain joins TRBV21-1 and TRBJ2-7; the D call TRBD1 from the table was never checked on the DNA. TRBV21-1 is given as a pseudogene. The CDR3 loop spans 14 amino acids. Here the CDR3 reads CASRRRDRTYEQYF. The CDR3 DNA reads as TGTGCCAGCAGACGCCGGGACAGAACCTACGAGCAGTACTTC.

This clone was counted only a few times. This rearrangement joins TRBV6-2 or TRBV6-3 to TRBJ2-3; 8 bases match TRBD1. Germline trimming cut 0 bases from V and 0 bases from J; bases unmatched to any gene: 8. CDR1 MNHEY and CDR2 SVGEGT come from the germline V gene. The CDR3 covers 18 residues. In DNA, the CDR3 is TGTGCCAGCAGTTACTCAAGGACAGGGAATCCAAGCACAGATACGCAGTATTTT. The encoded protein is CASSYSRTGNPSTDTQYF.

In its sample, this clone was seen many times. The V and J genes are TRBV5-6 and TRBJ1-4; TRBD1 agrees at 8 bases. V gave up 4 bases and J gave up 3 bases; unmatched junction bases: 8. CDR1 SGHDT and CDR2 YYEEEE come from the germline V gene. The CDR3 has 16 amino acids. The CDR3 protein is CASSNGQGSANEKLFF. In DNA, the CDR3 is TGTGCCAGCAGCAATGGACAGGGTTCGGCTAATGAAAAACTGTTTTTT. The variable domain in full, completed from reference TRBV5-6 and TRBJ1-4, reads DAGVTQSPTHLIKTRGQQVTLRCSPKSGHDTVSWYQQALGQGPQFIFQYYEEEERQRGNFPDRFSGHQFPNYSSELNVNALLLGDSALYLCASSNGQGSANEKLFFGSGTQLSVL.